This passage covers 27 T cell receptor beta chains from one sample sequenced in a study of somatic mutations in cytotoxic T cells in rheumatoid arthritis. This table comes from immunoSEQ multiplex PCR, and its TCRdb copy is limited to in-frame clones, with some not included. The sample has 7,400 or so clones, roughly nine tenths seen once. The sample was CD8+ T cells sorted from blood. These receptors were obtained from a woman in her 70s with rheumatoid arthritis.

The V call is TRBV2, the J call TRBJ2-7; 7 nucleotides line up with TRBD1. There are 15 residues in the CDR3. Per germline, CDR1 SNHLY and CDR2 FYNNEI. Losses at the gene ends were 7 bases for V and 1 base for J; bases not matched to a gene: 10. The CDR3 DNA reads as TGTGCCAGCAAGCTAGAGGGGGCAAATTCCTACGAGCAGTACTTC. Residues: CASKLEGANSYEQYF.

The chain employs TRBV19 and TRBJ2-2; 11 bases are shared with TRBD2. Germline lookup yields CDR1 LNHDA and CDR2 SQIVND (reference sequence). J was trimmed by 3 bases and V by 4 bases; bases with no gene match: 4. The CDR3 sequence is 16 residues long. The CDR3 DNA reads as TGTGCCAGTAGTAGAACTAGCGGGGGATACACCGGGGAGCTGTTTTTT. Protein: CASSRTSGGYTGELFF.

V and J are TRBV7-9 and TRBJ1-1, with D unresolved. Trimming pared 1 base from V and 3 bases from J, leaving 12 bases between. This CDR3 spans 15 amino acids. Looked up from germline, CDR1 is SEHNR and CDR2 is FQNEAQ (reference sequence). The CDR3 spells CASSLVTPSDTEAFF. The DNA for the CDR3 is TGTGCCAGCAGCTTAGTAACCCCGTCGGACACTGAAGCTTTCTTT.

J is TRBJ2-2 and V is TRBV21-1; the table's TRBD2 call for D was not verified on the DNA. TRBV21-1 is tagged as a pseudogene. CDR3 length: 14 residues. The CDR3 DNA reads TGTGCCAGCAGCAAAGCTACTTACACCGGGGAGCTGTTTTTT. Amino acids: CASSKATYTGELFF.

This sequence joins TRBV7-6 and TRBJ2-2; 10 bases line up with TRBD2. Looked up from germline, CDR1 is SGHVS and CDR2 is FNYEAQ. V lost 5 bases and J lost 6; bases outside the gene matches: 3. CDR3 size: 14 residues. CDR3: CASSVGLAAGELFF. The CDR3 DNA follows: TGTGCCAGCAGCGTTGGACTAGCGGCCGGGGAGCTGTTTTTT.

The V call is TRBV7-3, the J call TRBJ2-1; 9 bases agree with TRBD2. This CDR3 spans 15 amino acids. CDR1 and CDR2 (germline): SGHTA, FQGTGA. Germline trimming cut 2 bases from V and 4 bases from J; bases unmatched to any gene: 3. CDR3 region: CASSLAGGPYNEQFF. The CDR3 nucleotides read TGTGCCAGCAGCTTAGCGGGGGGGCCTTACAATGAGCAGTTCTTC.

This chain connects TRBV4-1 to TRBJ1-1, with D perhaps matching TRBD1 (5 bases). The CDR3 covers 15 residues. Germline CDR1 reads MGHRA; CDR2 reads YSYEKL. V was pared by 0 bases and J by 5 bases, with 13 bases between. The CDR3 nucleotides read TGCGCCAGCAGCCAAGAGTGGCAGGGATGGACTGAAGCTTTCTTT. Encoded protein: CASSQEWQGWTEAFF.

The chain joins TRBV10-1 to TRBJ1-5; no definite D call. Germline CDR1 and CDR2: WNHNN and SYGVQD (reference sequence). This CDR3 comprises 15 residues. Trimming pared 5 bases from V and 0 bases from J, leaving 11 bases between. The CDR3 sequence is CASSRSGYSNQPQHF. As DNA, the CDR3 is TGCGCCAGCAGTAGGTCGGGTTATAGCAATCAGCCCCAGCATTTT.

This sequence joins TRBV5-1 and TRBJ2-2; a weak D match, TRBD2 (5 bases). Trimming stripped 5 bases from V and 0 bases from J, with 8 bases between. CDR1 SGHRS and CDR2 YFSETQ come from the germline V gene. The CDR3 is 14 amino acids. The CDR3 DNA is TGCGCCAGCAGTGAGGGAACGAACACCGGGGAGCTGTTTTTT. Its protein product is CASSEGTNTGELFF.

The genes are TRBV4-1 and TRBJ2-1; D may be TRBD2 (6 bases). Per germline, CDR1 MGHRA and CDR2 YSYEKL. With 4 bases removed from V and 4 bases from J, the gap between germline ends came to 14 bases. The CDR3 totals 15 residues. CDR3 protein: CASSPAASAYNEQFF. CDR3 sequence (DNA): TGCGCCAGCAGCCCGGCGGCTAGCGCTTACAATGAGCAGTTCTTC.

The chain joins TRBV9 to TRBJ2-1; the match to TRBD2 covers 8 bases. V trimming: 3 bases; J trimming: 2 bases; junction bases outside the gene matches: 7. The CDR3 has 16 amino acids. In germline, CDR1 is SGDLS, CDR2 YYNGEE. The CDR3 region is CASSAPGGVTYNEQFF. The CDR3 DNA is TGTGCCAGCAGCGCCCCCGGGGGGGTGACCTACAATGAGCAGTTCTTC.

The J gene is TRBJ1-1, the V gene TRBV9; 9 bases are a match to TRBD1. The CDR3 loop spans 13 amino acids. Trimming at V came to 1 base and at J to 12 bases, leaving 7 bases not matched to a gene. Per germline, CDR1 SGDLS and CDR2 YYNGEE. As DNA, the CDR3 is TGTGCCAGCAGCGTAATCACAGGGGGCGAGACTTTCTTT. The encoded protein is CASSVITGGETFF.

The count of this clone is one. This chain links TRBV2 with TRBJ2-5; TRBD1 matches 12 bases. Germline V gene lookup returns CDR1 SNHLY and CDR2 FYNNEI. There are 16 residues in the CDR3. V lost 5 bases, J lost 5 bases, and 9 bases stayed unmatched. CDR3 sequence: CASSPGQGARRETQYF. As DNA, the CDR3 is TGTGCCAGCAGTCCGGGACAGGGGGCGCGGCGGGAGACCCAGTACTTC. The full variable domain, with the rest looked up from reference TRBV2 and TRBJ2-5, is EPEVTQTPSHQVTQMGQEVILRCVPISNHLYFYWYRQILGQKVEFLVSFYNNEISEKSEIFDDQFSVERPDGSNFTLKIRSTKLEDSAMYFCASSPGQGARRETQYFGPGTRLLVL.

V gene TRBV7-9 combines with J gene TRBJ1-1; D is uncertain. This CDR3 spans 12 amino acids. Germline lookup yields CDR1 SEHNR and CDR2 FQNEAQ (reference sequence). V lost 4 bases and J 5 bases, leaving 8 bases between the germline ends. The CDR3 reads CASSSLGTEAFF. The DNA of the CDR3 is TGTGCCAGCAGCTCCCTCGGTACTGAAGCTTTCTTT.

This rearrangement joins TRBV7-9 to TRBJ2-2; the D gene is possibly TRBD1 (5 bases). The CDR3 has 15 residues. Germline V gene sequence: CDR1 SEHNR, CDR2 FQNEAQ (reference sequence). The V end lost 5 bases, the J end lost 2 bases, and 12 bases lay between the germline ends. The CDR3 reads CASSPDTANTGELFF. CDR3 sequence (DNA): TGTGCCAGCAGCCCGGACACCGCCAACACCGGGGAGCTGTTTTTT.

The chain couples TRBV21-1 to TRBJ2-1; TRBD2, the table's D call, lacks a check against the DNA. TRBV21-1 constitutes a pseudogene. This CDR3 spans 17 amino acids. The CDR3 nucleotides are TGTGCCAGCAGCAATAAAACGGTAGCGGGAGGAAGGAATGAGCAGTTCTTC. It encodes CASSNKTVAGGRNEQFF.

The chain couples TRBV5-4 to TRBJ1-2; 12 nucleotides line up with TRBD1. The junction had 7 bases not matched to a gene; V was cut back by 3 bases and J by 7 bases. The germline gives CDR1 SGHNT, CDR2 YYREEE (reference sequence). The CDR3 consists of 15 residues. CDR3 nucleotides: TGTGCCAGCAGCTCGCCGGGACAGGGGGCGGGTGGCTACACCTTC. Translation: CASSSPGQGAGGYTF.

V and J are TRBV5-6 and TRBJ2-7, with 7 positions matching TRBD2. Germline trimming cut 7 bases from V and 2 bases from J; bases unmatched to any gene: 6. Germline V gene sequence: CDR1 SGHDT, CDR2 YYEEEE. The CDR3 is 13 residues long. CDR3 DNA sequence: TGTGCCAGCTGGGGAGGGCCCACCTACGAGCAGTACTTC. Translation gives CASWGGPTYEQYF.

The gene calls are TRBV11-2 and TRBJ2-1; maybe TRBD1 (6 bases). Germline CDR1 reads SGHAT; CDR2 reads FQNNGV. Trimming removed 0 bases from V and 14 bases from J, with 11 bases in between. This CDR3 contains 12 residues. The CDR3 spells CASSLEGTMEFF. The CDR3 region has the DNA TGTGCCAGCAGCTTAGAGGGGACAATGGAGTTCTTC. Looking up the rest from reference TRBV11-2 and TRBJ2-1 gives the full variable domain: EAGVAQSPRYKIIEKRQSVAFWCNPISGHATLYWYQQILGQGPKLLIQFQNNGVVDDSQLPKDRFSAERLKGVDSTLKIQPAKLEDSAVYLCASSLEGTMEFFGPGTRLTVL.

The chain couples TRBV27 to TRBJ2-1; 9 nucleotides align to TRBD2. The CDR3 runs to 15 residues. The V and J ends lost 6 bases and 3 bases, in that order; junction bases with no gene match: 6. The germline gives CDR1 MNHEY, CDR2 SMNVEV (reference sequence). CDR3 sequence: CASRLMTSGYNEQFF. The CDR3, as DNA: TGTGCCAGCAGATTGATGACTAGCGGCTACAATGAGCAGTTCTTC.

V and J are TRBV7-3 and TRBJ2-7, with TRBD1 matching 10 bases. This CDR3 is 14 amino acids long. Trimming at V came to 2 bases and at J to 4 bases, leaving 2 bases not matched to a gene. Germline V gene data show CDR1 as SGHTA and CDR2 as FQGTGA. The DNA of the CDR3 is TGTGCCAGCAGCTTAGGGACAGGGGTTTACGAGCAGTACTTC. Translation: CASSLGTGVYEQYF.

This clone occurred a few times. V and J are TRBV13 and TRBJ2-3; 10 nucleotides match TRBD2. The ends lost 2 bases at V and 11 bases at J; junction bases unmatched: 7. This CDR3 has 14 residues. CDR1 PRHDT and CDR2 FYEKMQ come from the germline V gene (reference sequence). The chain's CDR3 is CASSLSLAGERQYF. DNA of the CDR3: TGTGCCAGCAGCTTATCTCTAGCGGGAGAAAGGCAGTATTTT.

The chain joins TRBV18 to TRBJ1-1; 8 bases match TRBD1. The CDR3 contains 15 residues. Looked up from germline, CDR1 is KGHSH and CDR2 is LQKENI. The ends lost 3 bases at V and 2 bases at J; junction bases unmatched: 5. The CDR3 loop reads CASSPTGEINTEAFF. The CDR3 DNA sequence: TGTGCCAGCTCACCGACAGGGGAGATTAACACTGAAGCTTTCTTT. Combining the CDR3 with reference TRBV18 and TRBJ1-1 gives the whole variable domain NAGVMQNPRHLVRRRGQEARLRCSPMKGHSHVYWYRQLPEEGLKFMVYLQKENIIDESGMPKERFSAEFPKEGPSILRIQQVVRGDSAAYFCASSPTGEINTEAFFGQGTRLTVV.

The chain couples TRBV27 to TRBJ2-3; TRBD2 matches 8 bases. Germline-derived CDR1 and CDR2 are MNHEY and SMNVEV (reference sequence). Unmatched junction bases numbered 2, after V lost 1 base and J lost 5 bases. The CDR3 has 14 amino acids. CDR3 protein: CASSLLAGLDTQYF. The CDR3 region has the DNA TGTGCCAGCAGTTTATTAGCGGGGTTAGATACGCAGTATTTT.

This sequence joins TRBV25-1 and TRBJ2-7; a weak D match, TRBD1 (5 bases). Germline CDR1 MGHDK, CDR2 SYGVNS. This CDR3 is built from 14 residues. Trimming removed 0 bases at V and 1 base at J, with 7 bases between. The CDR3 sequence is CASSEYRDSYEQYF. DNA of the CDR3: TGTGCCAGCAGTGAATACAGGGATTCCTACGAGCAGTACTTC.

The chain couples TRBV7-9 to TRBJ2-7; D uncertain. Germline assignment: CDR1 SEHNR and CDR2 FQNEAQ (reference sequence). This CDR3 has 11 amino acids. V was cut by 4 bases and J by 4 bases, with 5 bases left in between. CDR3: CASSSPYEQYF. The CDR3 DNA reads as TGTGCCAGCAGCTCTCCTTACGAGCAGTACTTC. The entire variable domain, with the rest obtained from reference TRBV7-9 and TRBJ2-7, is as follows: DTGVSQNPRHKITKRGQNVTFRCDPISEHNRLYWYRQTLGQGPEFLTYFQNEAQLEKSRLLSDRFSAERPKGSFSTLEIQRTEQGDSAMYLCASSSPYEQYFGPGTRLTVT.

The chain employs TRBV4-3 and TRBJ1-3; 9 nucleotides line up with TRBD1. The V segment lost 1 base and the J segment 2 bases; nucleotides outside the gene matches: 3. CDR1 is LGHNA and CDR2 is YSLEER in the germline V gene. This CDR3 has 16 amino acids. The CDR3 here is CASSQATGGTGNTIYF. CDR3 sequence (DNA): TGCGCCAGCAGCCAAGCGACAGGGGGAACTGGAAACACCATATATTTT.